The rows below give T cell receptor beta chains drawn from one sample of a study of blood T cell repertoires in COVID-19. Using immunoSEQ multiplex PCR, the repertoire was profiled, and TCRdb retains in-frame clones only, with some absent. This table holds 400,000 to 450,000 clones, 85% to 90% found once. The sequenced material came from PBMCs or T cells enriched from blood (not recorded which). These receptor sequences come from a man aged 25-40 years who had recovered from COVID-19. Each CDR3 is given with its conserved first and last residue. A D gene is named only where the DNA matches it firmly. Some rows have no size entry. The others give once, few or many, or a class for an expanded clone.

d_call	v_call	j_call	clone_size	cdr3_aa	cdr3_nt
-	TRBV2	TRBJ2-7	-	CASSDAPGGGEQYF	TGTGCCAGCAGTGATGCGCCCGGAGGCGGCGAGCAGTACTTC
TRBD1	TRBV6-5	TRBJ2-7	-	CASNLDREMVYEQYF	TGTGCCAGCAATCTCGACAGGGAGATGGTCTACGAGCAGTACTTC
TRBD2	TRBV7-3	TRBJ2-1	-	CASSTSGHNEQFF	TGTGCCAGCAGTACTAGCGGACACAATGAGCAGTTCTTC
-	TRBV11-2	TRBJ2-1	-	CASSLQGDEQFF	TGTGCCAGCAGCTTACAGGGCGATGAGCAGTTCTTC
-	TRBV18	TRBJ2-7	-	CASSGDSLYEQYF	TGTGCCAGCTCCGGGGACTCACTTTACGAGCAGTACTTC
-	TRBV5-6	TRBJ1-1	once	CASSFWSGDTEAFF	TGTGCCAGCAGCTTTTGGTCAGGGGACACTGAAGCTTTCTTT
-	TRBV11-3	TRBJ2-7	-	CASSPDSMSEQYF	TGTGCCAGCAGCCCCGACAGCATGAGTGAGCAGTACTTC
-	TRBV5-1	TRBJ2-2	-	CASSVQGDTGELFF	TGCGCCAGCAGCGTCCAGGGCGACACCGGGGAGCTGTTTTTT
-	TRBV4-1	TRBJ2-7	-	CASSLGPSGEQYF	TGCGCCAGCAGCCTCGGACCCAGCGGGGAGCAGTACTTC
-	TRBV9	TRBJ1-3	-	CASTPQGGTTGNTIYF	TGTGCCAGCACTCCCCAGGGTGGTACTACTGGAAACACCATATATTTT
TRBD1	TRBV30	TRBJ1-5	-	CAWSVRDRDNQPQHF	TGTGCCTGGAGTGTAAGGGACAGGGACAATCAGCCCCAGCATTTT
-	TRBV6-5	TRBJ1-5	-	CASRTVTADNQPQHF	TGTGCCAGCAGGACTGTGACGGCAGATAATCAGCCCCAGCATTTT
TRBD2	TRBV7-3	TRBJ2-1	-	CASSSSGSYLNEQFF	TGTGCCAGCAGCTCTAGCGGGAGCTATCTAAATGAGCAGTTCTTC
-	TRBV18	TRBJ1-1	-	CASSPQRETEAFF	TGTGCCAGCTCACCACAGCGTGAGACTGAAGCTTTCTTT
-	TRBV27	TRBJ1-1	-	CASSLRGAAFF	TGTGCCAGCAGTTTACGGGGGGCGGCTTTCTTT
TRBD1	TRBV4-1	TRBJ2-7	few	CASSQGRGLYEQYF	TGCGCCAGCAGCCAAGGCAGGGGGCTGTACGAGCAGTACTTC
TRBD1	TRBV12-3/TRBV12-4	TRBJ2-7	-	CASSFYGQDEQYF	TGTGCCAGCAGTTTCTACGGACAGGACGAGCAGTACTTC
-	TRBV21-1	TRBJ1-2	-	CASSKVQSGQGYGYTF	TGTGCCAGCAGCAAAGTTCAATCGGGACAGGGTTATGGCTACACCTTC
-	TRBV5-1	TRBJ2-5	-	CASSPGTRVFETQYF	TGCGCCAGCAGTCCCGGGACACGAGTTTTTGAGACCCAGTACTTC
-	TRBV4-2	TRBJ1-1	-	CASSQEARLQAFF	TGTGCCAGCAGCCAAGAGGCTAGGCTTCAAGCTTTCTTT
TRBD1	TRBV9	TRBJ2-7	-	CASSASPGTDSYEQYF	TGTGCCAGCAGCGCCTCCCCCGGGACAGACTCCTACGAGCAGTACTTC
TRBD1	TRBV5-5	TRBJ1-2	-	CASSLGQGFGYTF	TGTGCCAGCAGCCTCGGACAGGGGTTCGGCTACACCTTC
TRBD1	TRBV5-1	TRBJ2-7	-	CASRDRGLYEQYF	TGCGCCAGCAGAGACAGGGGGCTCTACGAGCAGTACTTC
-	TRBV11-2	TRBJ2-5	once	CASSFGTQETQYF	TGTGCCAGCAGCTTTGGCACCCAAGAGACCCAGTACTTC
-	TRBV11-2	TRBJ1-3	-	CASSLLRTAGNTIYF	TGTGCCAGCAGCTTACTTAGGACAGCTGGAAACACCATATATTTT
TRBD1	TRBV3-1/TRBV3-2	TRBJ1-1	-	CASSQTGVTEAFF	TGTGCCAGCAGCCAAACAGGGGTCACTGAAGCTTTCTTT
-	TRBV29-1	TRBJ2-7	-	CSVADNSYEQYF	TGCAGCGTCGCGGACAACTCCTACGAGCAGTACTTC
TRBD2	TRBV5-1	TRBJ2-7	-	CASSLGLAGDGYEQYF	TGCGCCAGCAGCTTGGGTCTAGCGGGAGACGGGTACGAGCAGTACTTC
-	TRBV27	TRBJ2-6	once	CASSQQQALGANVLTF	TGTGCCAGCAGTCAACAGCAAGCTCTTGGGGCCAACGTCCTGACTTTC
-	TRBV7-2	TRBJ2-7	-	CASSLSGGLNYEQYF	TGTGCCAGCAGCTTGAGCGGCGGGCTAAACTACGAGCAGTACTTC
-	TRBV14	TRBJ2-3	once	CASSQYPADLTTDTQYF	TGTGCCAGCAGCCAATACCCAGCGGATTTGACGACAGATACGCAGTATTTT